Below are 19 T cell receptor beta chains sequenced from a single sample in a study of T cells in Graves' hyperthyroidism and ophthalmopathy. The CDR3 regions of TCR beta were amplified from RNA transcripts. HTBI primers were used for first-round RT-PCR of the TCR CDR3. Each CDR3 protein gets one entry after TCRdb re-called the multiplex PCR reads with MiXCR. Of around 520,000 distinct CDR3 sequences listed, about 24% are singletons. The sample taken for sequencing was blood. These receptors were taken from a woman aged 25-40 years with Graves' ophthalmopathy.

This clonotype has more than one count but fewer than ten. The genes are TRBV5-5 and TRBJ1-5, with D perhaps TRBD1 (6 bases). Trimming took off 4 bases at V and 3 bases at J, with 11 bases between the two ends. Germline V gene lookup returns CDR1 SGHKS and CDR2 YYEKEE (reference sequence). The CDR3 sequence is 14 residues long. The CDR3 reads CASSKDSFNQPQHF. CDR3 DNA sequence: TGTGCCAGCAGCAAGGACAGCTTCAATCAGCCCCAGCATTTT.

This clonotype was picked up many times. The chain is built from TRBV12-3 or TRBV12-4 and TRBJ1-1; D remains unclear. This CDR3 has 12 residues. Deletions cut 7 bases from V and 3 bases from J, with 9 bases between. CDR3 DNA sequence: TGTGCCAGCAACCCCTTGTACACTGAAGCTTTCTTT. Its translation is CASNPLYTEAFF.

The J gene is TRBJ2-7, the V gene TRBV6-1, with 8 bases aligning to TRBD1. Germline trimming cut 3 bases from V and 7 bases from J; bases unmatched to any gene: 8. Germline values: CDR1 MNHNS, CDR2 SASEGT. This CDR3 is built from 14 residues. The CDR3 spells CASSEWTGSNEQYF. The CDR3 DNA sequence: TGTGCCAGCAGTGAGTGGACAGGGAGTAATGAGCAGTACTTC.

This clonotype was seen ten or more times. The chain carries TRBV30 and TRBJ1-5; D remains ambiguous. Germline-derived CDR1 and CDR2 are GTSNPN and SVGIG (reference sequence). The length of the CDR3 is 13 residues. V was shortened by 2 bases and J by 0 bases, with 5 bases between the two germline ends. The CDR3, as DNA: TGTGCCTGGAGTCCGAGTAGCAATCAGCCCCAGCATTTT. Amino acid sequence: CAWSPSSNQPQHF.

The chain joins TRBV11-1 to TRBJ2-7; 15 nucleotides line up with TRBD2. This CDR3 is built from 17 residues. In germline, CDR1 is SGHAT, CDR2 FQDESV (reference sequence). The V and J ends lost 6 bases and 4 bases, in that order; junction bases with no gene match: 10. The CDR3 reads CASSDSGTSGRRYEQYF. The CDR3 nucleotides read TGTGCCAGCAGTGATTCCGGGACTAGCGGGAGGAGGTACGAGCAGTACTTC.

This clonotype was recorded at least ten times. The V and J genes are TRBV5-6 and TRBJ2-7; D gene uncertain. The CDR3 consists of 19 residues. V lost 3 bases to trimming and J lost 0 bases, with 25 bases between them. Germline V gene data show CDR1 as SGHDT and CDR2 as YYEEEE. The CDR3 protein is CASSSTVPMTSHPSYEQYF. The CDR3 DNA sequence: TGTGCCAGCAGCTCAACAGTGCCCATGACATCCCACCCCTCCTACGAGCAGTACTTC. The full variable domain, with the rest looked up from reference TRBV5-6 and TRBJ2-7, is DAGVTQSPTHLIKTRGQQVTLRCSPKSGHDTVSWYQQALGQGPQFIFQYYEEEERQRGNFPDRFSGHQFPNYSSELNVNALLLGDSALYLCASSSTVPMTSHPSYEQYFGPGTRLTVT.

This clonotype came up many times. This chain uses TRBV19 with TRBJ2-7, with TRBD2 matching 12 bases. CDR1 and CDR2 from the germline V gene are LNHDA and SQIVND (reference sequence). The CDR3 length is 15 residues. The V gene end was trimmed by 4 bases and the J gene end by 4 bases; junction bases not matched to a gene: 5. CDR3 loop: CASSSGLAGPYEQYF. As DNA, the CDR3 is TGTGCCAGTAGTAGCGGACTAGCGGGGCCTTACGAGCAGTACTTC.

This chain uses TRBV7-2 with TRBJ2-5; TRBD2 agrees at 8 bases. The germline gives CDR1 SGHTA, CDR2 FQGNSA. Trimming cost V 4 bases and J 5 bases; bases outside gene matches: 9. CDR3 size: 15 residues. The CDR3 sequence is CASSSGPAGAETQYF. In nucleotides, the CDR3 is TGTGCCAGCAGCTCCGGACCAGCGGGAGCGGAGACCCAGTACTTC.

This clonotype showed up many times. The genes are TRBV6-2 or TRBV6-3 and TRBJ2-5, with TRBD1 matching over 7 bases. Germline V gives CDR1 MNHEY, CDR2 SVGEGT. Germline trimming cut 7 bases from V and 5 bases from J; bases unmatched to any gene: 4. The length of the CDR3 is 12 residues. The CDR3 DNA follows: TGTGCCAGCAAACAGGGGTATGAGACCCAGTACTTC. It is translated as CASKQGYETQYF.

At least ten counts were recorded for this clonotype. J is TRBJ2-5 and V is TRBV24-1; 9 positions match TRBD1. V lost 1 base to trimming and J lost 7 bases; unmatched junction nucleotides: 3. This CDR3 contains 14 residues. The V gene's germline CDR1 is KGHDR and CDR2 SFDVKD. The CDR3 loop is CATSDLQTGGTQYF. Here the CDR3 DNA reads TGTGCCACCAGTGATTTACAGACAGGGGGGACCCAGTACTTC.

The chain is built from TRBV12-3 or TRBV12-4 and TRBJ2-7, with 7 bases aligning to TRBD1. CDR3 length equals 14 residues. V shed 7 bases and J 4 bases; nucleotides not matched to a gene: 10. DNA of the CDR3: TGTGCCAGCACCCTGGGACAGCCAGATTACGAGCAGTACTTC. Translation: CASTLGQPDYEQYF.

The chain is built from TRBV10-3 and TRBJ1-1; 9 bases agree with TRBD1. The CDR3 sequence is 12 residues long. The ends lost 5 bases at V and 8 bases at J; junction bases unmatched: 3. Germline loops: CDR1 ENHRY, CDR2 SYGVKD. This chain's CDR3 is CAISTGGLEAFF. CDR3 in DNA: TGTGCCATCAGTACAGGGGGCCTCGAAGCTTTCTTT.

The rearrangement links TRBV7-6 to TRBJ2-2; a possible D gene is TRBD2 (6 bases). Trimming removed 4 bases from V and 1 base from J, with 10 bases in between. The CDR3 covers 15 residues. Germline V gives CDR1 SGHVS, CDR2 FNYEAQ. CDR3: CASSSRRENTGELFF. The CDR3 nucleotides are TGTGCCAGCAGCTCCCGGCGGGAGAACACCGGGGAGCTGTTTTTT.

Many counts were recorded for this clonotype. This sequence joins TRBV6-5 and TRBJ2-7; the match to TRBD2 covers 8 bases. The CDR3 is 13 amino acids. Germline V CDR1 and CDR2: MNHEY, SVGAGI. V trimming: 9 bases; J trimming: 0 bases; junction bases outside the gene matches: 4. CDR3 DNA sequence: TGTGCCAGTATAGCGGGGAGCTCCTACGAGCAGTACTTC. The encoded protein is CASIAGSSYEQYF.

In its sample, this clonotype was seen many times. The chain couples TRBV12-3 or TRBV12-4 to TRBJ1-5; no clear D. Trimming left V 8 bases short and J 4 bases short, with 9 bases between. This CDR3 is 12 amino acids long. CDR3 amino acids: CASRSRNQPQHF. CDR3 in DNA: TGTGCCAGCCGCTCGAGGAATCAGCCCCAGCATTTT.

A word on this clonotype: One junction end disagrees with the germline gene, perhaps due to a read error. The chain joins TRBV2 to TRBJ1-2, with 9 bases that match TRBD1. CDR3 length equals 15 residues. In germline, CDR1 is SNHLY, CDR2 FYNNEI. CDR3 nucleotides: TGTGCCAGCAGGGGAACAGGGGGCCCTAACTATGGTTACACCTTC. Residues: CASRGTGGPNYGYTF.

This clonotype was detected once. The chain combines TRBV30 with TRBJ1-1; D possibly corresponds to TRBD1 (6 bases). In germline, CDR1 is GTSNPN, CDR2 SVGIG (reference sequence). The CDR3 covers 14 residues. Trimming cost V 4 bases and J 2 bases, with 14 bases left between them. CDR3 sequence reads: CAWNTGTTNTEAFF. The CDR3, as DNA: TGTGCCTGGAATACCGGGACAACTAACACTGAAGCTTTCTTT.

About this clonotype itself: A much larger clone is a single base away; this may be a read error. The rearrangement joins TRBV6-1 to TRBJ2-2; D may be TRBD1 or TRBD2 (6 bases each). The germline CDR1 and CDR2 sequences are MNHNS and SASEGT. CDR3 length equals 15 residues. The CDR3 DNA is TGTGCCAGCAGCCGCGGGACAACGAACACCGGGGAGCTGTTGTTT. Amino acid sequence: CASSRGTTNTGELLF.

The J gene is TRBJ1-2, the V gene TRBV6-5; possible D gene TRBD1, 6 bases. V lost 3 bases to trimming and J lost 4 bases, with 18 bases between them. Germline V gene data show CDR1 as MNHEY and CDR2 as SVGAGI. The CDR3 covers 16 residues. CDR3 nucleotides: TGTGCCAGCAGTTATATATCACTCAGGGGAGGCTATGGCTACACCTTC. It is translated as CASSYISLRGGYGYTF.